The 16 T cell receptor beta chains below were found in one sample sequenced in a study of low-dose radiotherapy and immunotherapy resistance in tumors. Time point denoted: after trial treatment. Specified treatment: LDRT plus nivolumab, ipilimumab, low-dose cyclophosphamide and aspirin (RACIN trial). The authors ran approximately 20 PCR cycles to amplify TCRs with a constant-region primer and V-primer adapter. TCRdb passed the reads through MiXCR, listing each CDR3 protein once. The table has about 52,000 distinct CDR3 sequences, approximately 35% seen once; the top ten hold over 7%. The sample here was PBMCs, taken after low-dose radiotherapy plus immunotherapy. These receptor sequences come from a male donor with rectosigmoid adenocarcinoma.

This clonotype was seen at least ten times. J is TRBJ2-7 and V is TRBV7-2; 10 nucleotides match TRBD2. Germline trimming cut 8 bases from V and 0 bases from J; bases unmatched to any gene: 4. The germline CDR1 and CDR2 sequences are SGHTA and FQGNSA. The CDR3 consists of 14 residues. Here the CDR3 DNA reads TGTGCCAGCGGGGTAGCGGGGGGCTCCTACGAGCAGTACTTC. Residues: CASGVAGGSYEQYF.

V and J are TRBV10-2 and TRBJ1-4; D is unclear. V was trimmed by 1 base and J by 5 bases, leaving 8 bases between them. The CDR3 totals 14 residues. Germline V gene data show CDR1 as WSHSY and CDR2 as SAAADI. CDR3 sequence reads: CASSEFLLNEKLFF. In DNA, the CDR3 is TGCGCCAGCAGTGAGTTCCTGCTAAATGAAAAACTGTTTTTT.

In nucleotides, the CDR3 is TGTGCCAGCAGTCAGACAGGGGGCGCGTCCTACGAGCAGTACTTC. Amino acid sequence: CASSQTGGASYEQYF. This rearrangement joins TRBV27 to TRBJ2-7; TRBD1 aligns across 10 bases. Germline CDR1 reads MNHEY; CDR2 reads SMNVEV (reference sequence). J gave up 1 base and V 5 bases, and 5 bases lay outside the gene matches. This CDR3 is built from 15 residues.

This clonotype ranks as medium-sized (0.01 to 0.1%). The chain links TRBV6-2 or TRBV6-3 to TRBJ2-4; TRBD1 agrees at 7 bases. Germline trimming cut 5 bases from V and 5 bases from J; bases unmatched to any gene: 6. CDR1 is MNHEY, CDR2 SVGEGT, per germline. The CDR3 covers 14 residues. In DNA form, the CDR3 reads TGTGCCAGCAGTGAAAGAGGGGGCCAAAACATTCAGTACTTC. It yields the protein CASSERGGQNIQYF.

This clonotype was seen at least ten times. The V and J genes are TRBV11-2 and TRBJ2-7; 8 nucleotides line up with TRBD2. With 3 bases clipped from V and 4 bases from J, the junction kept 5 bases outside the gene matches. The germline CDR1 and CDR2 sequences are SGHAT and FQNNGV. The CDR3 loop spans 14 amino acids. CDR3 sequence (DNA): TGTGCCAGCAGCTTCGGGAGGGTGGCTTACGAGCAGTACTTC. Its protein is CASSFGRVAYEQYF.

The rearrangement uses TRBV11-2 and TRBJ1-6; D remains ambiguous. Germline CDR1 SGHAT, CDR2 FQNNGV. The V end was cut by 0 bases, the J end by 14 bases, with 8 bases between. This CDR3 has 12 residues. Here the CDR3 DNA reads TGTGCCAGCAGCTTAGAGGCTGGAACCCTCCACTTT. It translates to CASSLEAGTLHF.

This clonotype has ten or more counts. CDR3 residues: CASSPGGGGIQYF. The CDR3 DNA reads as TGTGCCAGCAGCCCCGGGGGGGGCGGCATTCAGTACTTC. The rearrangement links TRBV7-3 to TRBJ2-4; 8 bases map to TRBD2. The V gene end was trimmed by 5 bases and the J gene end by 9 bases; junction bases not matched to a gene: 6. The CDR3 has 13 residues. CDR1 and CDR2 from the germline V gene are SGHTA and FQGTGA.

Concerning this clonotype: One junction end does not reproduce the germline sequence, and a read error may be involved. This sequence joins TRBV7-2 and TRBJ2-5, with 10 bases aligning to TRBD2. Germline loops: CDR1 SGHTA, CDR2 FQGNSA. The CDR3 runs to 15 residues. CDR3 region: CASSRGLALQESQYF. DNA for the CDR3: TGTGCCAGCAGCCGGGGACTAGCGCTTCAAGAGAGCCAGTACTTC.

This clonotype has just one count. The rearrangement joins TRBV27 to TRBJ2-7; 10 bases line up with TRBD1. J gave up 6 bases and V 0 bases, and 11 bases lay outside the gene matches. CDR1 is MNHEY, CDR2 SMNVEV, per germline (reference sequence). There are 17 residues in the CDR3. The CDR3 bases are TGTGCCAGCAGTTTATCCGGGGGACAGGGGATAGGTCGCGAGCAGTACTTC. It is translated as CASSLSGGQGIGREQYF.

The chain is built from TRBV29-1 and TRBJ1-1; no firm D call. CDR1 is SQVTM, CDR2 ANQGSEA, per germline. Trimming took off 7 bases at V and 2 bases at J, with 8 bases between the two ends. The CDR3 totals 11 residues. CDR3: CSGALNTEAFF. CDR3 in DNA: TGCAGCGGGGCACTAAACACTGAAGCTTTCTTT.

V usage is TRBV7-9 and J usage is TRBJ2-3, with 8 bases matching TRBD2. Germline V gives CDR1 SEHNR, CDR2 FQNEAQ (reference sequence). V trimming: 2 bases; J trimming: 2 bases; junction bases outside the gene matches: 6. The CDR3 spans 16 residues. CDR3 coding DNA: TGTGCCAGCAGCTTAAACCGGGGGGGAAACACAGATACGCAGTATTTT. It encodes CASSLNRGGNTDTQYF.

A remark on this clonotype: A far larger clone is off by one base, so a read error is likely. The rearrangement uses TRBV6-1 and TRBJ2-7, with D tentatively TRBD2 (6 bases). In germline, CDR1 is MNHNS, CDR2 SASEGT. Trimming took off 5 bases at V and 2 bases at J, with 13 bases between the two ends. CDR3 length: 14 amino acids. CDR3 in DNA: TGTGCCAGCAGTTCTACTAGCTGGGCCTACGAGCAGTACTTC. Translated, it gives CASSSTSWAYEQYF.

This clonotype was recorded at least ten times. This chain connects TRBV10-1 to TRBJ2-7, with 8 bases that match TRBD2. Unmatched junction bases numbered 12, after V lost 3 bases and J lost 2 bases. CDR1 and CDR2 (germline): WNHNN, SYGVQD (reference sequence). The CDR3 is made up of 17 amino acids. The CDR3 is CASSESTGGSKPYEQYF. The CDR3 region has the DNA TGCGCCAGCAGTGAATCGACGGGGGGGAGTAAGCCCTACGAGCAGTACTTC.

This clonotype was counted at least ten times. V usage is TRBV6-2 or TRBV6-3 and J usage is TRBJ2-5, with D maybe TRBD1 (9 bases). The CDR3 sequence is 16 residues long. Trimming took 5 bases from V and 3 from J, leaving 19 bases between them. CDR1 MNHEY and CDR2 SVGEGT come from the germline V gene. The CDR3 bases are TGTGCCAGCAGTCGGGGGGGGGGACAGGGAGAAGAGACCCAGTACTTC. It encodes CASSRGGGQGEETQYF.

This clonotype was detected many times. The V gene is TRBV5-4, the J gene TRBJ2-5, with D perhaps TRBD1 (6 bases). This CDR3 has 13 amino acids. V was clipped by 2 bases and J by 3 bases, with 8 bases between them. Germline V gives CDR1 SGHNT, CDR2 YYREEE (reference sequence). CDR3 nucleotides: TGTGCCAGCAGCTTTAAGGGGGAAGAGACCCAGTACTTC. As protein: CASSFKGEETQYF.

This clonotype was observed many times. V gene TRBV3-1 combines with J gene TRBJ2-5; TRBD1 aligns across 9 bases. This CDR3 is built from 13 residues. CDR1 and CDR2 (germline): LGHDT, YNNKEL (reference sequence). After removal of 6 bases from V and 5 bases from J, the junction contained 4 bases not matched to a gene. CDR3 sequence: CASSRQGEETQYF. Here the CDR3 DNA reads TGTGCCAGCAGTCGACAGGGGGAGGAGACCCAGTACTTC.